This TCR beta chain came from a study of blood T cells in healthy people across ages. Points from the study as a whole: A roughly linear age-dependent decrease characterized TCR beta diversity per million T cells.

Worth noting for this clonotype: Its antigen is unidentified.

This CDR3 is built from 15 residues. V trimming: 0 bases; J trimming: 2 bases; junction bases outside the gene matches: 5. The V gene's germline CDR1 is SGHRS and CDR2 YFSETQ. Next came a second PCR, run for about 7 to 12 cycles, which used a sample-barcoded 5' primer along with a J-beta primer mix. Researchers report that a template-switch adaptor with 12 random nucleotides tagged each cDNA molecule. Via MiXCR, TCRdb re-called the 5' RACE reads, giving one row per CDR3 protein. The table records roughly 800,000 distinct CDR3 sequences, 20% to 30% of them present only once. The same data also contributed to another study, on T cells of mothers and their children. This second study notes: A few mothers and their six children, all healthy Caucasians, donated. Barcodes for each sample and 2-4 random nucleotides were added by the M1S primer used in the second PCR.

The rearrangement links TRBV5-1 to TRBJ2-7; 7 bases line up with TRBD2. The receptor was derived from a boy aged 5 to 17 in good health. The sequenced sample was blood. The CDR3 loop is CASSLEGTKTYEQYF. CDR3 bases: TGCGCCAGCAGCTTGGAAGGGACTAAAACCTACGAGCAGTACTTC.